This T cell receptor (beta chain) was recovered during a study of CXCR3-negative and CXCR3-positive naive CD8 T cells. Germline V lookup: CDR1 ENHRY, CDR2 SYGVKD. This CDR3 region has 13 residues. 5' RACE that incorporated UMI labels was used to prepare the TRB cDNA libraries. TCRdb reprocessed the 5' RACE reads, keeping one entry per CDR3 protein, no DNA. In total, the table holds about 84,000 distinct CDR3 sequences. Some 300,000 cells per CD8+ T cell subset were flow-sorted in triplicate. A CD45RO-CCR7+CD27+CD95- phenotype identified naive CD8+ T cells. Note on this clonotype: Its antigen is currently unknown.

Study-wide findings and caveats: CXCR3-positive naive cells had TRB CDR3s that were more hydrophobic than CXCR3-negative naive cells had.

Sequenced input: naive CXCR3+ CD8+ T cells from blood. Subset defined: CD45RO-CCR7+CD27+CD95- naive CD8+ T cells expressing CXCR3 (TNR3+). The TCR was taken from a human donor in good health. Some clones in this sample may be carry-over from other donors' samples. The rearrangement uses TRBV10-3 and TRBJ1-5; TCRdb calls TRBD1, which cannot be checked without DNA. The CDR3 sequence is CAISRGKDQPQHF.